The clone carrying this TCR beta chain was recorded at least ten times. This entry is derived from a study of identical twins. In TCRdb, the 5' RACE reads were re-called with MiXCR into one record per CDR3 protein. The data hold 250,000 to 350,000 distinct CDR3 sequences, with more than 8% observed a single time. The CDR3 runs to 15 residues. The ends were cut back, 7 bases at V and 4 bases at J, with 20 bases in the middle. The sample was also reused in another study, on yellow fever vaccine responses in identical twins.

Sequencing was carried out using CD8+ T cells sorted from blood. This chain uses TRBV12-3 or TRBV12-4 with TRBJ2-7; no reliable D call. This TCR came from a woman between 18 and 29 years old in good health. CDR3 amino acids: CASTPTIRSEYEQYF. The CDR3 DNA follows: TGTGCCAGCACCCCCACTATCCGATCCGAATACGAGCAGTACTTC.